The 2 T cell receptor beta chains reported below all come from one sample, sequenced in a study of spatial heterogeneity in lung cancer. Time point indicated: sample taken at primary tumor resection. No cell sorting; template was whole RNA from tumor, lung tissue or PBMC. TCRdb analysed the 5' RACE reads with MiXCR anew, one entry per CDR3 protein. The table shows some 21,000 distinct CDR3 sequences, with 3% to 3.5% occurring only once. The source was PBMCs, collected at surgery. The source is a female donor with early-stage non-small cell lung cancer.

This clonotype was observed many times. The chain employs TRBV29-1 and TRBJ1-1; TRBD1 aligns across 9 bases. The CDR3 consists of 15 residues. Trimming removed 6 bases from V and 0 bases from J; junction bases left unmatched: 8. Germline CDR1 is SQVTM and CDR2 is ANQGSEA. CDR3 loop: CSVNTRQGVNTEAFF. The CDR3 DNA reads as TGCAGCGTAAATACTCGACAGGGGGTGAACACTGAAGCTTTCTTT. The full variable domain, in which reference TRBV29-1 and TRBJ1-1 provide the parts outside the CDR3, is SAVISQKPSRDICQRGTSLTIQCQVDSQVTMMFWYRQQPGQSLTLIATANQGSEATYESGFVIDKFPISRPNLTFSTLTVSNMSPEDSSIYLCSVNTRQGVNTEAFFGQGTRLTVV.

This clonotype was picked up many times. This rearrangement joins TRBV5-1 to TRBJ2-4, with D perhaps TRBD1 (6 bases). Germline V CDR1 and CDR2: SGHRS, YFSETQ. The CDR3 extends over 14 amino acids. Between the trimmed V and J ends, which lost 0 bases and 11 bases, there was a span of 15 bases. CDR3 DNA: TGCGCCAGCAGCTTGGCCAGAACAGGGAGTTTTCAGTACTTC. Translating gives CASSLARTGSFQYF.